These 27 T cell receptor beta chains originate from one sample sequenced in a study of beta chain features in type 1 diabetes. Study conclusions and caveats: People with Type 1 diabetes carried modestly yet significantly shorter TCRB CDR3s in all four CD4+ subsets.

These TCRs' antigens remain unknown. Reverse transcription of all isolated RNA meant that expressed TCRB transcripts were sequenced. Assay used: immunoSEQ multiplex PCR; TCRdb lists only in-frame clones, some missing. The table lists 230,000 or so clones, under 20% of them singletons. The sequencing sample was made of naive CD4+ T cells from blood. These TCRs come from a man aged 25-45 years with type 1 diabetes.

This rearrangement joins TRBV7-2 to TRBJ2-7; perhaps TRBD1 as D (5 bases). Looked up from germline, CDR1 is SGHTA and CDR2 is FQGNSA. This CDR3 is 13 amino acids long. V lost 7 bases and J lost 5, with 15 bases in between. The CDR3 spells CASNKGAGHEQYF. The CDR3 nucleotides read TGTGCCAGCAACAAAGGGGCAGGCCACGAGCAGTACTTC.

This clone came up a few times. The CDR3 nucleotides are TGTGCCAGCAGCTCCACATACACAGGTCAGGACGAGCAGTACTTC. This translates into CASSSTYTGQDEQYF. The genes are TRBV13 and TRBJ2-7; tentative D call: TRBD1 (5 bases). The germline V gene has CDR1 PRHDT and CDR2 FYEKMQ (reference sequence). The germline V and J ends were trimmed by 4 bases and 5 bases, with 18 bases remaining between them. The length of the CDR3 is 15 residues.

V gene TRBV2 combines with J gene TRBJ2-5; weak D call: TRBD2 (6 bases). Germline assignment: CDR1 SNHLY and CDR2 FYNNEI. With 9 bases removed from V and 3 bases from J, the gap between germline ends came to 20 bases. The CDR3 runs 15 residues. The DNA for the CDR3 is TGTGCCAGTGGACGGGGGAGCAGGAGAGAAGAGACCCAGTACTTC. The encoded protein is CASGRGSRREETQYF.

J is TRBJ2-1 and V is TRBV7-9; tentative D call: TRBD1 (6 bases). CDR3 length equals 14 residues. Germline V gene sequence: CDR1 SEHNR, CDR2 FQNEAQ (reference sequence). V was pared by 2 bases and J by 5 bases, with 10 bases between. The CDR3 here is CASSLRDTNNEQFF. CDR3 in DNA: TGTGCCAGCAGCTTACGGGACACGAACAATGAGCAGTTCTTC.

The table lists this clone with a count of one. The CDR3: CAISLQEYQETQYF. In DNA form, the CDR3 reads TGTGCCATCAGCCTACAGGAGTACCAAGAGACCCAGTACTTC. The chain recombines TRBV10-3 with TRBJ2-5; tentative D call: TRBD1 (5 bases). Germline CDR1 is ENHRY and CDR2 is SYGVKD. Trimming removed 6 bases at V and 0 bases at J, with 11 bases between. The CDR3 runs 14 residues.

The rearrangement links TRBV7-9 to TRBJ2-7; 8 positions match TRBD2. The CDR3 is made up of 15 amino acids. Trimming removed 1 base from V and 4 bases from J; junction bases left unmatched: 6. CDR1 SEHNR and CDR2 FQNEAQ come from the germline V gene (reference sequence). The CDR3 nucleotides read TGTGCCAGCAGCTTAGTAGGCGGGAGGACATACGAGCAGTACTTC. Translation: CASSLVGGRTYEQYF. The full variable domain, completed using reference TRBV7-9 and TRBJ2-7, is DTGVSQNPRHKITKRGQNVTFRCDPISEHNRLYWYRQTLGQGPEFLTYFQNEAQLEKSRLLSDRFSAERPKGSFSTLEIQRTEQGDSAMYLCASSLVGGRTYEQYFGPGTRLTVT.

The sample holds a few counts of this clone. The genes are TRBV29-1 and TRBJ1-1; tentatively, D is TRBD1 (5 bases). The CDR3 consists of 11 residues. CDR1 and CDR2 from the germline V gene are SQVTM and ANQGSEA. Trimming removed 7 bases at V and 8 bases at J, with 14 bases between. CDR3 in amino acids: CSGRRDSEAFF. CDR3 DNA: TGCAGCGGGCGCCGGGACTCAGAAGCTTTCTTT.

The rearrangement links TRBV28 to TRBJ2-1; 9 bases fit TRBD2. The germline V gene encodes CDR1 MDHEN and CDR2 SYDVKM. The junction had 10 bases not matched to a gene; V was cut back by 6 bases and J by 7 bases. CDR3 length: 15 residues. Written as DNA, the CDR3 is TGTGCCAGCAGCTTTATAGCGGGAGCGGCTAATGAGCAGTTCTTC. Its protein is CASSFIAGAANEQFF.

Concerning this clone: This sample also contains other DNA sequences that code for the same CDR3. The chain has TRBV2 and TRBJ2-7; D is unclear. V was clipped by 6 bases and J by 4 bases, with 10 bases between them. The CDR3 spans 12 residues. CDR1 is SNHLY, CDR2 FYNNEI, per germline. CDR3 bases: TGTGCCAGCAGGTTGGAAGGTTACGAGCAGTACTTC. This codes for CASRLEGYEQYF.

The gene calls are TRBV30 and TRBJ2-2; the D is unclear. V was pared by 5 bases and J by 6 bases, with 7 bases between. Per the germline V gene, CDR1 is GTSNPN and CDR2 is SVGIG (reference sequence). The CDR3 runs 11 residues. In DNA form, the CDR3 reads TGTGCCTGGGGTTTGGCCGGGGAGCTGTTTTTT. Translated, it gives CAWGLAGELFF.

The chain couples TRBV7-2 to TRBJ2-7; 7 nucleotides align to TRBD1. V shed 4 bases and J 12 bases; nucleotides not matched to a gene: 9. This CDR3 has 12 residues. Germline loops: CDR1 SGHTA, CDR2 FQGNSA. The CDR3 spells CASSWPRTGLYF. The CDR3 nucleotides are TGTGCCAGCAGCTGGCCCCGGACAGGATTGTACTTC.

A few counts support this clone. The chain has TRBV25-1 and TRBJ1-5, with D unresolved. The CDR3 contains 14 residues. Germline V CDR1 and CDR2: MGHDK, SYGVNS. Trimming pared 0 bases from V and 7 bases from J, leaving 10 bases between. CDR3 sequence (DNA): TGTGCCAGCAGTGAATACGGCCGCGGACAGCCCCAGCATTTT. Translated: CASSEYGRGQPQHF.

This clone showed up just a few times. The chain carries TRBV7-9 and TRBJ2-1, with 9 bases fitting TRBD2. The V segment lost 5 bases and the J segment 5 bases; nucleotides outside the gene matches: 7. The CDR3 is 15 residues long. In germline, CDR1 is SEHNR, CDR2 FQNEAQ (reference sequence). CDR3 nucleotide sequence: TGTGCCAGCAGCCGTAGCGGGAGAGGGGACAATGAGCAGTTCTTC. Translated: CASSRSGRGDNEQFF.

The rearrangement links TRBV30 to TRBJ2-5; 7 nucleotides agree with TRBD1. With 2 bases clipped from V and 3 bases from J, the junction kept 9 bases outside the gene matches. The CDR3 has 15 residues. Germline V CDR1 and CDR2: GTSNPN, SVGIG (reference sequence). DNA for the CDR3: TGTGCCTGGAGTTTTTCCTGGGACAGCGAAGAGACCCAGTACTTC. It encodes CAWSFSWDSEETQYF.

The sample holds a few counts of this clone. The V and J genes are TRBV5-1 and TRBJ2-7; 9 bases map to TRBD2. Germline V lookup: CDR1 SGHRS, CDR2 YFSETQ. The CDR3 runs to 15 residues. J lost 2 bases, V lost 4 bases, and 7 bases had no gene match. The DNA of the CDR3 is TGCGCCAGCAGCCCGGTAGCGGGAGAGACCTACGAGCAGTACTTC. As protein: CASSPVAGETYEQYF.

In this sample, this clone turned up a few times. This sequence joins TRBV7-2 and TRBJ2-7; D gene unclear. Germline CDR1 and CDR2: SGHTA and FQGNSA. CDR3 length: 12 amino acids. Between the trimmed V and J ends, which lost 0 bases and 2 bases, there was a span of 2 bases. CDR3 sequence: CASSLATYEQYF. For the CDR3, the DNA is TGTGCCAGCAGCTTAGCCACCTACGAGCAGTACTTC.

Remarks on this clone: This same CDR3 is encoded by further DNA sequences in the sample. This chain connects TRBV30 to TRBJ1-5; unclear D gene. In germline, CDR1 is GTSNPN, CDR2 SVGIG (reference sequence). The CDR3 spans 13 residues. The V gene lost 3 bases and the J gene lost 0 bases, with 6 bases spanning the gap. The CDR3 region has the DNA TGTGCCTGGAGCGCCGATAGCAATCAGCCCCAGCATTTT. This sequence encodes CAWSADSNQPQHF.

In regard to this clone: The sample holds other DNA sequences that translate to the same CDR3. V is TRBV29-1 and J is TRBJ2-3; D not resolved. CDR1 SQVTM and CDR2 ANQGSEA come from the germline V gene. The CDR3 sequence is 12 residues long. The germline V and J ends were trimmed by 1 base and 6 bases, with 8 bases remaining between them. CDR3 sequence (DNA): TGCAGCGTTGAAGCCGCCGGGGATACGCAGTATTTT. As protein: CSVEAAGDTQYF.

The rearrangement joins TRBV25-1 to TRBJ2-7; TRBD2 matches 15 bases. The CDR3 totals 14 residues. After removal of 10 bases from V and 4 bases from J, the junction contained 5 bases not matched to a gene. Germline-derived CDR1 and CDR2 are MGHDK and SYGVNS. In nucleotides, the CDR3 is TGTGCCACCAGAGGGACTAGCGGGGGGTACGAGCAGTACTTC. It specifies CATRGTSGGYEQYF.

This clone was seen a few times. CDR3 loop: CASSQFRDSASDTQYF. The CDR3 nucleotides are TGTGCCAGCAGTCAATTTCGAGACTCTGCATCAGATACGCAGTATTTT. The chain has TRBV25-1 and TRBJ2-3; the D is unclear. Trimming left V 5 bases short and J 4 bases short, with 19 bases between. The CDR3 is 16 amino acids. CDR1 is MGHDK and CDR2 is SYGVNS in the germline V gene.

This clone was counted between two and nine times. The sample contains more than one DNA sequence encoding this CDR3. The chain employs TRBV20-1 and TRBJ2-5; no definite D call. Germline V gene lookup returns CDR1 DFQATT and CDR2 SNEGSKA (reference sequence). CDR3 length: 11 residues. The ends were cut back, 0 bases at V and 5 bases at J, with 4 bases in the middle. For the CDR3, the DNA is TGCAGTGCTAGAGAAGGGGAGACCCAGTACTTC. This encodes CSAREGETQYF.

This clone occurred a few times. This rearrangement joins TRBV29-1 to TRBJ2-7, with 9 bases that match TRBD1. Trimming took 6 bases from V and 6 from J; bases not matched to a gene: 9. In germline, CDR1 is SQVTM, CDR2 ANQGSEA. The CDR3 has 13 amino acids. The CDR3 loop is CSVLKQGASEQYF. In DNA form, the CDR3 reads TGCAGCGTCCTTAAACAGGGGGCAAGCGAGCAGTACTTC.

The genes are TRBV7-2 and TRBJ2-1; unclear D gene. Germline V gene data show CDR1 as SGHTA and CDR2 as FQGNSA. The CDR3 has 15 residues. V lost 3 bases to trimming and J lost 2 bases, with 11 bases between them. Here the CDR3 DNA reads TGTGCCAGCAGCTTTACGGCCAACCCCTACAATGAGCAGTTCTTC. This gives the protein CASSFTANPYNEQFF. Together with reference TRBV7-2 and TRBJ2-1, the CDR3 gives the full variable domain: GAGVSQSPSNKVTEKGKDVELRCDPISGHTALYWYRQSLGQGLEFLIYFQGNSAPDKSGLPSDRFSAERTGGSVSTLTIQRTQQEDSAVYLCASSFTANPYNEQFFGPGTRLTVL.

The rearrangement uses TRBV29-1 and TRBJ2-7; 9 bases are shared with TRBD2. This CDR3 has 13 residues. In germline, CDR1 is SQVTM, CDR2 ANQGSEA. Unmatched junction bases numbered 10, after V lost 6 bases and J lost 7 bases. CDR3 DNA sequence: TGCAGCGTCCTTCTAGCGGGGCTTCGGGAGCAGTACTTC. Its protein product is CSVLLAGLREQYF.

This clone was counted a single time. The CDR3 sequence is CASSGTGGAWETQYF. The CDR3, as DNA: TGTGCCAGCAGCGGTACAGGGGGCGCGTGGGAGACCCAGTACTTC. The chain carries TRBV9 and TRBJ2-5, with 9 nucleotides matching TRBD1. The J segment lost 5 bases and the V segment lost 3 bases, leaving 8 bases of the junction unmatched. Germline V gene data show CDR1 as SGDLS and CDR2 as YYNGEE. The CDR3 is 15 amino acids.

The chain couples TRBV7-2 to TRBJ2-7, with D possibly matching TRBD1 (6 bases). CDR3 size: 15 residues. The germline V and J ends were trimmed by 6 bases and 6 bases, with 21 bases remaining between them. In germline, CDR1 is SGHTA, CDR2 FQGNSA. The CDR3 nucleotides read TGTGCCAGCAGTCTAACAGGGACCCTATCTCTCGAGCAGTACTTC. This translates into CASSLTGTLSLEQYF.

The J gene is TRBJ2-1, the V gene TRBV5-1; no clear D. Germline V gives CDR1 SGHRS, CDR2 YFSETQ. V gave up 1 base and J gave up 7 bases, with 12 bases separating them. This CDR3 is 14 amino acids long. CDR3 in amino acids: CASSLRSSENEQFF. As DNA, the CDR3 is TGCGCCAGCAGCTTGCGAAGTTCGGAGAATGAGCAGTTCTTC.